The 8 T cell receptor beta chains below were found in one sample sequenced in a study of T-cell reconstitution after alpha-beta-depleted transplantation in children. The TCRbeta library was prepared with unique molecular identifiers. One entry per CDR3 protein results from TCRdb running MiXCR on the PCR reads. The sample has approximately 490,000 distinct CDR3 sequences, about 10% seen once. Sequencing used PBMCs, obtained before TCRalphabeta/CD19-depleted stem cell transplant. These receptors originate from a child younger than 10 with inherited bone marrow failure, due to receive a stem cell transplant.

In its sample, this clonotype was seen many times. The J gene is TRBJ1-3, the V gene TRBV29-1; D not certain. V was pared by 0 bases and J by 2 bases, with 8 bases between. This CDR3 region has 14 residues. CDR1 is SQVTM, CDR2 ANQGSEA, per germline. The CDR3 DNA reads as TGCAGCGTTGAAGAAGCGGGTACTGGAAACACCATATATTTT. Its protein product is CSVEEAGTGNTIYF. Complete variable domain (other parts from reference TRBV29-1 and TRBJ1-3): SAVISQKPSRDICQRGTSLTIQCQVDSQVTMMFWYRQQPGQSLTLIATANQGSEATYESGFVIDKFPISRPNLTFSTLTVSNMSPEDSSIYLCSVEEAGTGNTIYFGEGSWLTVV.

This clonotype was recorded many times. The chain recombines TRBV10-1 with TRBJ2-1; TRBD2 aligns across 7 bases. The CDR3 is made up of 13 amino acids. The V and J ends lost 3 bases and 9 bases, in that order; junction bases with no gene match: 5. Per germline, CDR1 WNHNN and CDR2 SYGVQD (reference sequence). Here the CDR3 reads CASSESGTGEQFF. The CDR3 coding sequence is TGCGCCAGCAGTGAAAGCGGGACGGGTGAGCAGTTCTTC.

In this sample, this clonotype turned up many times. The DNA of the CDR3 is TGTGCCAGCAGTTACACGGGGCACCGTGAGCAGTTCTTC. The encoded protein is CASSYTGHREQFF. This sequence joins TRBV6-2 or TRBV6-3 and TRBJ2-1; D may be TRBD1 or TRBD2 (5 bases each). CDR3 size: 13 residues. V lost 2 bases, J lost 9 bases, and 11 bases lay in between. Germline CDR1 and CDR2: MNHEY and SVGEGT.

For this clonotype: A read error may account for a junction end that differs from germline. The chain combines TRBV4-3 with TRBJ2-1; weak D call: TRBD2 (5 bases). The CDR3 is 15 amino acids. CDR1 is LGHNA, CDR2 YSLEER, per germline. This CDR3 is CASSQDRGGNNVQFF. The CDR3 DNA reads as TGCGCCAGCAGCCAAGATCGGGGTGGGAACAATGTGCAGTTCTTC.

This clonotype showed up many times. The V call is TRBV18, the J call TRBJ1-5; the match to TRBD1 covers 7 bases. Germline CDR1 reads KGHSH; CDR2 reads LQKENI. The ends lost 6 bases at V and 6 bases at J; junction bases unmatched: 8. The CDR3 is 14 amino acids. The CDR3 nucleotides are TGTGCCAGCTCGCCTGACAGGGAAGGTCAGCCCCAGCATTTT. It encodes CASSPDREGQPQHF.

The genes are TRBV4-3 and TRBJ2-3; D may be TRBD1 or TRBD2 (5 bases each). V was shortened by 1 base and J by 0 bases, with 11 bases between the two germline ends. This CDR3 is built from 16 residues. The germline CDR1 and CDR2 sequences are LGHNA and YSLEER. CDR3: CASSQGGGRSTDTQYF. For the CDR3, the DNA is TGCGCCAGCAGCCAAGGGGGCGGGCGTAGCACAGATACGCAGTATTTT.

Many counts were recorded for this clonotype. This chain joins TRBV28 and TRBJ2-7; tentatively, D is TRBD1 (6 bases). CDR3 length: 15 residues. Germline V gene lookup returns CDR1 MDHEN and CDR2 SYDVKM. The V end was cut by 5 bases, the J end by 3 bases, with 17 bases between. CDR3 nucleotide sequence: TGTGCCAGCAGTGGGCTAACAGGGCATCACTACGAGCAGTACTTC. The encoded protein is CASSGLTGHHYEQYF.

This clonotype was recorded many times. The CDR3 loop reads CASSQVGGGETQYF. The CDR3 DNA is TGCGCCAGCAGCCAAGTTGGAGGGGGAGAGACCCAGTACTTC. The rearrangement joins TRBV4-3 to TRBJ2-5; D is tentatively TRBD1 or TRBD2 (6 bases each). V was trimmed by 1 base and J by 4 bases, leaving 10 bases between them. The CDR3 loop spans 14 amino acids. Germline V CDR1 and CDR2: LGHNA, YSLEER.